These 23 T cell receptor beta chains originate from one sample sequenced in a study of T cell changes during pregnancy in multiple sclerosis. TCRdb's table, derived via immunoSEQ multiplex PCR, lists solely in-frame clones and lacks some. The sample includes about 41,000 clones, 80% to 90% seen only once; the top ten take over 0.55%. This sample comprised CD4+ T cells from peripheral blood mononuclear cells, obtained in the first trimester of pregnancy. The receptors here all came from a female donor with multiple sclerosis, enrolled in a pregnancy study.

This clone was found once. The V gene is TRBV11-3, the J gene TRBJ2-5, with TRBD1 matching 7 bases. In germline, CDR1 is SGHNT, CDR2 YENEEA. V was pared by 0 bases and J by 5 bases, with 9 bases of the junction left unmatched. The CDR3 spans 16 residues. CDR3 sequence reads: CASSLDRKGAGETQYF. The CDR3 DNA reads TGTGCCAGCAGCTTAGATCGTAAGGGGGCCGGCGAGACCCAGTACTTC. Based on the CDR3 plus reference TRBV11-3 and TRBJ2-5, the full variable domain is EAGVVQSPRYKIIEKKQPVAFWCNPISGHNTLYWYLQNLGQGPELLIRYENEEAVDDSQLPKDRFSAERLKGVDSTLKIQPAELGDSAVYLCASSLDRKGAGETQYFGPGTRLLVL.

CDR3 DNA sequence: TGTGCCAGCAGCTTAGGGGACAGGGGAAGGTTTCAGCCCCAGCATTTT. Translation: CASSLGDRGRFQPQHF. The chain combines TRBV7-9 with TRBJ1-5; TRBD1 matches 10 bases. With 1 base clipped from V and 6 bases from J, the junction kept 6 bases outside the gene matches. CDR1 and CDR2 from the germline V gene are SEHNR and FQNEAQ (reference sequence). The CDR3 is made up of 16 amino acids.

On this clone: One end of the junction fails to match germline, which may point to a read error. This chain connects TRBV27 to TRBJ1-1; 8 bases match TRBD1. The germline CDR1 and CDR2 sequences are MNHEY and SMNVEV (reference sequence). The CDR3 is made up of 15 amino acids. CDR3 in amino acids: CASSSQGAGNSEAFF. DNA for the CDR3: TGTGCCAGCAGTTCCCAGGGGGCCGGGAACAGTGAAGCTTTCTTT.

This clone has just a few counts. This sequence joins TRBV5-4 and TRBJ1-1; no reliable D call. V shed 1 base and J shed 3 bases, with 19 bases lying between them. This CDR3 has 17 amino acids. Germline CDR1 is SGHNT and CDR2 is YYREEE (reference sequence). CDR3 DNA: TGTGCCAGCAGCTTGATGTTGGTCCGGGGAGGGCACACTGAAGCTTTCTTT. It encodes CASSLMLVRGGHTEAFF.

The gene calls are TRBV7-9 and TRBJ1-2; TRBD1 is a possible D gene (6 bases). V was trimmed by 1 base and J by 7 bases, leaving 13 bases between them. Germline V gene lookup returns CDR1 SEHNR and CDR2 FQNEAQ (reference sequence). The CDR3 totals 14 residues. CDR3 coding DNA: TGTGCCAGCAGCTTAGTTAACAGGGAAGCTGGCTACACCTTC. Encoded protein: CASSLVNREAGYTF.

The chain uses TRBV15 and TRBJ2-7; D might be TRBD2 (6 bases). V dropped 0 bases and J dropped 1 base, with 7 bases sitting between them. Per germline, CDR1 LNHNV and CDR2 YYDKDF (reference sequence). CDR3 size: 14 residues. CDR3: CATSRDRGSYEQYF. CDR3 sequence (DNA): TGTGCCACCAGCAGAGATCGGGGGTCCTACGAGCAGTACTTC. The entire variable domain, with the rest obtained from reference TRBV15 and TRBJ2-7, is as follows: DAMVIQNPRYQVTQFGKPVTLSCSQTLNHNVMYWYQQKSSQAPKLLFHYYDKDFNNEADTPDNFQSRRPNTSFCFLDIRSPGLGDTAMYLCATSRDRGSYEQYFGPGTRLTVT.

The DNA of the CDR3 is TGTGCCAGCAGTTTGTCGGGGTTCGGGTATGGCTACACCTTC. Translated, it gives CASSLSGFGYGYTF. The V call is TRBV28, the J call TRBJ1-2; D is unresolved. V shed 3 bases and J shed 5 bases, with 13 bases lying between them. CDR3 length equals 14 residues. Germline-derived CDR1 and CDR2 are MDHEN and SYDVKM.

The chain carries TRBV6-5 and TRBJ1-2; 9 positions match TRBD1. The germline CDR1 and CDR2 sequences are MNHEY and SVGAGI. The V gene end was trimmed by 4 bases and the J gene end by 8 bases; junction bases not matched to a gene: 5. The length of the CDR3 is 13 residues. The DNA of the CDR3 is TGTGCCAGCAGTTTCGGGACAGGGTGGGGCTACACCTTC. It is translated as CASSFGTGWGYTF.

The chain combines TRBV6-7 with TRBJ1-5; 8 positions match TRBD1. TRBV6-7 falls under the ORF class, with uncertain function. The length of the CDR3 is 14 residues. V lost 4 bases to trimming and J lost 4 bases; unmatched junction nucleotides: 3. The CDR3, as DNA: TGTGCCAGCAGTTCGACAGGGGATAATCAGCCCCAGCATTTT. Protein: CASSSTGDNQPQHF.

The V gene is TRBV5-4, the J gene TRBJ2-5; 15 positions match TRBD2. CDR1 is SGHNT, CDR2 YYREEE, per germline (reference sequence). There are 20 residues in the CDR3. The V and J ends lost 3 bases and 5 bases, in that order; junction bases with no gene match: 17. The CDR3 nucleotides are TGTGCCAGCAGCTCCCCGAAATGGACTAGCGGGAGGGCAAGGACGGAGACCCAGTACTTC. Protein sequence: CASSSPKWTSGRARTETQYF.

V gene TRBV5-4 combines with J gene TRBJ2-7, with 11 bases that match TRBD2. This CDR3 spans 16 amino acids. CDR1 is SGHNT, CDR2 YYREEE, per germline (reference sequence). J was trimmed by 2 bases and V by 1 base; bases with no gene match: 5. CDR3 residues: CASSLFTGLAAYEQYF. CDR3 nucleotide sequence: TGTGCCAGCAGCTTGTTTACGGGACTAGCGGCCTACGAGCAGTACTTC.

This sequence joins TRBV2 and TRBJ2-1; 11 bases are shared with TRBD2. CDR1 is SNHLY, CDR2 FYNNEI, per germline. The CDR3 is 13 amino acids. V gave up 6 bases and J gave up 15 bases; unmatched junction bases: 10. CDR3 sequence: CASRTSGSGRRFF. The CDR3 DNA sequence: TGTGCCAGCAGAACTAGCGGGAGCGGGAGGAGGTTCTTC.

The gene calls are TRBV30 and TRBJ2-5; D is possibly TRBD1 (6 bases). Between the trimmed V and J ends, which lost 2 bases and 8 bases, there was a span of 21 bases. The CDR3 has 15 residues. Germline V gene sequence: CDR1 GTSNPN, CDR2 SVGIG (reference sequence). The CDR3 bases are TGTGCCTGGAGTTCCTTCAGGGGAACAAGAGAAACCCAGTACTTC. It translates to CAWSSFRGTRETQYF.

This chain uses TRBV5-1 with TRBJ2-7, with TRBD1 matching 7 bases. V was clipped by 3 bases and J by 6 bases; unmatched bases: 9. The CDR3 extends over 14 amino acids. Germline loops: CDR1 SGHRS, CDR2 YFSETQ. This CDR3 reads CASSSGQFSLEQYF. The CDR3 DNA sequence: TGCGCCAGCAGCTCGGGACAGTTTTCTCTCGAGCAGTACTTC.

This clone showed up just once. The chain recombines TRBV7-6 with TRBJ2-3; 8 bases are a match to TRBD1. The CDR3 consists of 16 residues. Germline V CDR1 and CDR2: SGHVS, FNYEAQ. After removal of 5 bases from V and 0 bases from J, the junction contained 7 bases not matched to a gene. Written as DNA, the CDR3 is TGTGCCAGCAGCCCCCAGGGGGCGACGAGCACAGATACGCAGTATTTT. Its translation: CASSPQGATSTDTQYF.

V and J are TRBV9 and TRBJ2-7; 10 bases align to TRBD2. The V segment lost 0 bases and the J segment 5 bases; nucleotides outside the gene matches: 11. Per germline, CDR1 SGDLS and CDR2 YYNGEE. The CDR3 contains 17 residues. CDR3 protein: CASSVGASGSVYDEQYF. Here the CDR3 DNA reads TGTGCCAGCAGCGTAGGGGCTAGCGGGAGTGTCTACGACGAGCAGTACTTC.

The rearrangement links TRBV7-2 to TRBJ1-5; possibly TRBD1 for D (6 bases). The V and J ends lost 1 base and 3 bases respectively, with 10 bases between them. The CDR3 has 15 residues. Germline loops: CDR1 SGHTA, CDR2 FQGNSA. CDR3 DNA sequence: TGTGCCAGCAGCTTAGTTGCAGGGGACAATCAGCCCCAGCATTTT. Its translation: CASSLVAGDNQPQHF.

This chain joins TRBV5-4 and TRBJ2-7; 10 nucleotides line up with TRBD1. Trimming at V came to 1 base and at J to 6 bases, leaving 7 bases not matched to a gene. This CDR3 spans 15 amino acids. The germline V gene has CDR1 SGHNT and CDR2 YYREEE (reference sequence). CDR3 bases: TGTGCCAGCAGCTTGCCCGGGACAGGGGAAACCGAGCAGTACTTC. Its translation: CASSLPGTGETEQYF.

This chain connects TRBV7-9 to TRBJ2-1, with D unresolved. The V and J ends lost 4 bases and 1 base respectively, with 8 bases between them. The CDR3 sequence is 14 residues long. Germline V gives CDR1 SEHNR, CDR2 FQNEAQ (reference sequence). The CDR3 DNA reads TGTGCCAGCAGCTCCCTATGGTCCTACAATGAGCAGTTCTTC. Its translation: CASSSLWSYNEQFF.

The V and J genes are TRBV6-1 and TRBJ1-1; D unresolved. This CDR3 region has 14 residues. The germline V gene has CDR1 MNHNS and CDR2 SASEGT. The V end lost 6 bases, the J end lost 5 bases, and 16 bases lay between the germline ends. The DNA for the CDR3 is TGTGCCAGCAGCCCGGTTCGGGATGGGACTGAAGCTTTCTTT. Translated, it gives CASSPVRDGTEAFF.

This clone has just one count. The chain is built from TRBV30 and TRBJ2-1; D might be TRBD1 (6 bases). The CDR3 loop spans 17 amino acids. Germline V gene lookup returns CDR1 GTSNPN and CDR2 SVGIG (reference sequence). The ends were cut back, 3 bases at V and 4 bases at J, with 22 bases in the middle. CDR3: CAWRAQGRVVGYNEQFF. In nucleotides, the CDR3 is TGTGCCTGGAGAGCTCAGGGGCGGGTAGTTGGGTACAATGAGCAGTTCTTC.

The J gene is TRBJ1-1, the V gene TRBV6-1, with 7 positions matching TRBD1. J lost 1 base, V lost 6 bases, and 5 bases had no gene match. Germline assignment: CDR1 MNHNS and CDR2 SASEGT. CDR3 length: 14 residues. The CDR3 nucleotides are TGTGCCAGCAGCCGGGACAGCCAGAACACTGAAGCTTTCTTT. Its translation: CASSRDSQNTEAFF.

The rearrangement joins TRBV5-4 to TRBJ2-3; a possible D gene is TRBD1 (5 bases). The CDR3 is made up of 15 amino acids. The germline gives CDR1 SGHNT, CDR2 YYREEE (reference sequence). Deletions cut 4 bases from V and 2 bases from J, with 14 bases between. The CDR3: CASSADSSYTDTQYF. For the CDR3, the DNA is TGTGCCAGCAGCGCCGACAGCTCGTACACAGATACGCAGTATTTT.